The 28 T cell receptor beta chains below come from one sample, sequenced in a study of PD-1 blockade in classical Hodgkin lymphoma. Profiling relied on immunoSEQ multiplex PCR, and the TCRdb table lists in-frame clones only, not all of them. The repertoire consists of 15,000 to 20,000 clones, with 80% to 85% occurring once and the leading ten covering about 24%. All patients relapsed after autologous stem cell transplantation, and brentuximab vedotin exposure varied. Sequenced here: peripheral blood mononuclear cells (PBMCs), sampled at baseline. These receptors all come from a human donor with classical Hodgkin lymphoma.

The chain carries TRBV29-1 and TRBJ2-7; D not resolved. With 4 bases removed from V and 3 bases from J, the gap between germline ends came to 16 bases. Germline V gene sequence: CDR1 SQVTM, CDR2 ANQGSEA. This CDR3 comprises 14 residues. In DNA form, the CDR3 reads TGCAGCGTTGGGGCCGGTGTATTTAACTACGAGCAGTACTTC. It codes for CSVGAGVFNYEQYF.

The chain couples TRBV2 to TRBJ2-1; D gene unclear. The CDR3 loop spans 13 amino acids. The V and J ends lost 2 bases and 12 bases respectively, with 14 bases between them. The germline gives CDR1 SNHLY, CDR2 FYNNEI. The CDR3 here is CASSELRLQGQFF. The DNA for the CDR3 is TGTGCCAGCAGTGAATTGCGGCTCCAAGGGCAGTTCTTC.

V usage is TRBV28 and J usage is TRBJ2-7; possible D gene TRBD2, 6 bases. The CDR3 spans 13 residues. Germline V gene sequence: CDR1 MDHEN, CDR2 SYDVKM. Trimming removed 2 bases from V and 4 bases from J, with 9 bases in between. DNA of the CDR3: TGTGCCAGCAGTTTAATGGAGGGGTACGAGCAGTACTTC. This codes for CASSLMEGYEQYF.

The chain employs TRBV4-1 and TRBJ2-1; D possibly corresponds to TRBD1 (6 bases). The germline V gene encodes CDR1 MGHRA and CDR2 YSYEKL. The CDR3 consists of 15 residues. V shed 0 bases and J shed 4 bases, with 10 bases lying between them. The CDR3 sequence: CASSQEETGYNEQFF. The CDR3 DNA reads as TGCGCCAGCAGCCAAGAAGAGACAGGTTACAATGAGCAGTTCTTC.

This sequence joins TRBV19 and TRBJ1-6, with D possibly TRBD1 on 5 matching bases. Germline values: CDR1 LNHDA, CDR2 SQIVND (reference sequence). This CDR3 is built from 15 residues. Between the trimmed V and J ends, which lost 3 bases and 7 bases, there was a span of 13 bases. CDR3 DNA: TGTGCCAGTAGTATGGGGTGGGGGTTAAATTCACCCCTCCACTTT. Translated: CASSMGWGLNSPLHF.

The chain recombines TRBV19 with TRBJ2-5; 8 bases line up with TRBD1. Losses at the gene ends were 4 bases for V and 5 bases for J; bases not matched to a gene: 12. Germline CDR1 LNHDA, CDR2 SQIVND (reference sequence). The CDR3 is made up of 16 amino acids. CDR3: CASSTLGQGTLETQYF. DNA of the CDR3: TGTGCCAGTAGTACTCTCGGACAGGGTACCCTGGAGACCCAGTACTTC.

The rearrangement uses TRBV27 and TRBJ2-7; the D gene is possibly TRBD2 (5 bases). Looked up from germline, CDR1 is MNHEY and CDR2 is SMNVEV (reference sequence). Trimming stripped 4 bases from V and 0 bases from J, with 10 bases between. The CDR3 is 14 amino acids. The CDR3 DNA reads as TGTGCCAGCAGTTCAGGACTTTCCTCCTACGAGCAGTACTTC. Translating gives CASSSGLSSYEQYF.

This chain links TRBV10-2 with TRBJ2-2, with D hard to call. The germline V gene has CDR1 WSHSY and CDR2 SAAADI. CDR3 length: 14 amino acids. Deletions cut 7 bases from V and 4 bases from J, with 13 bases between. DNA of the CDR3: TGCGCCAGCACAGACCCCGCAGGCACCGGGGAGCTGTTTTTT. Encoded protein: CASTDPAGTGELFF.

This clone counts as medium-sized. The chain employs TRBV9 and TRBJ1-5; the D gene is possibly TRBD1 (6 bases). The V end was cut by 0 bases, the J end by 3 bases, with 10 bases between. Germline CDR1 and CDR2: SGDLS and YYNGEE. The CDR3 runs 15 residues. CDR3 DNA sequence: TGTGCCAGCAGCGTAGTGGACAGCCCCAATCAGCCCCAGCATTTT. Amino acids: CASSVVDSPNQPQHF.

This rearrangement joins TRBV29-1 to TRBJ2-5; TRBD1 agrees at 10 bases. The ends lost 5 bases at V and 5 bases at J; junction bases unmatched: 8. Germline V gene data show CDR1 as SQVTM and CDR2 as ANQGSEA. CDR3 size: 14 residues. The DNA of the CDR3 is TGCAGCGTTACCGGACAGGGGGTGACGGAGACCCAGTACTTC. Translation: CSVTGQGVTETQYF.

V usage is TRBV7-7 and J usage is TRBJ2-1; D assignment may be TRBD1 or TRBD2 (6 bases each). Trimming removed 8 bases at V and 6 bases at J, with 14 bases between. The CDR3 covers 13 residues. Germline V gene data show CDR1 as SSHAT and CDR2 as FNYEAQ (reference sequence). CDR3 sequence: CASAGDLGNEQFF. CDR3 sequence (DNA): TGTGCCAGCGCAGGGGACTTGGGCAATGAGCAGTTCTTC.

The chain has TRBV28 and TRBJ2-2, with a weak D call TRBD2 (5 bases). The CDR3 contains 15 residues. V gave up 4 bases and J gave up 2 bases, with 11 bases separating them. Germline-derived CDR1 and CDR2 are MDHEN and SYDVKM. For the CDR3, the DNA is TGTGCCAGCAGTTCCGTGGAGGCAAACACCGGGGAGCTGTTTTTT. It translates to CASSSVEANTGELFF.

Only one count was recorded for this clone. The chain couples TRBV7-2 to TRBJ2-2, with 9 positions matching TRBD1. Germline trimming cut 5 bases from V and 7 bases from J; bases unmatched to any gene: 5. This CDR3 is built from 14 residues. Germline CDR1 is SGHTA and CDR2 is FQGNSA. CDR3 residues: CASSPQGAGGELFF. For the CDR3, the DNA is TGTGCCAGCAGCCCACAGGGGGCAGGCGGGGAGCTGTTTTTT.

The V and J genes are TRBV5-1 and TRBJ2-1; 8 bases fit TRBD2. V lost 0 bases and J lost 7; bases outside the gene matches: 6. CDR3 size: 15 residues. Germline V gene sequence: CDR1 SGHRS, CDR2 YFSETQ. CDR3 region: CASSLVSGGRNEQFF. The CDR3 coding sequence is TGCGCCAGCAGCTTGGTGTCGGGAGGGAGAAATGAGCAGTTCTTC.

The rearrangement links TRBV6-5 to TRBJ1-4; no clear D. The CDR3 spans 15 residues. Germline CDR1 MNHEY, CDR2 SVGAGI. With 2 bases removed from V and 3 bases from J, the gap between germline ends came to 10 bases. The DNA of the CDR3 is TGTGCCAGCAGTTACATGCAGGCCCCTAATGAAAAACTGTTTTTT. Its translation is CASSYMQAPNEKLFF.

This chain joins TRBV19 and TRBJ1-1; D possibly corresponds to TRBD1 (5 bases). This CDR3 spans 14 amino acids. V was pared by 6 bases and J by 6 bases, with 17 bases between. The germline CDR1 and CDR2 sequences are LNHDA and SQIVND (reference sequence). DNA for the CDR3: TGTGCCAGTAGCCAGTGGGGGTTGGACGCTGAAGCTTTCTTT. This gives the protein CASSQWGLDAEAFF.

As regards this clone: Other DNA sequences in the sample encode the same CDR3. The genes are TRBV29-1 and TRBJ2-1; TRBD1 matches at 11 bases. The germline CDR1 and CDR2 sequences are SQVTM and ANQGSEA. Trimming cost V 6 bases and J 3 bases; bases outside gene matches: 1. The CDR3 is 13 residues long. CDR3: CSVGTGGYNEQFF. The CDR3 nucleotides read TGCAGCGTCGGGACAGGGGGCTACAATGAGCAGTTCTTC.

The CDR3 loop reads CASGPVSGQGLRGEYEQYF. CDR3 nucleotides: TGTGCCAGCGGACCCGTTTCGGGACAGGGGCTTAGGGGGGAATACGAGCAGTACTTC. The J gene is TRBJ2-5, the V gene TRBV2; 10 nucleotides agree with TRBD1. The assigned J gene may be wrong: the sequence end matches TRBJ2-7 better. CDR1 and CDR2 (germline): SNHLY, FYNNEI. CDR3 length: 19 residues.

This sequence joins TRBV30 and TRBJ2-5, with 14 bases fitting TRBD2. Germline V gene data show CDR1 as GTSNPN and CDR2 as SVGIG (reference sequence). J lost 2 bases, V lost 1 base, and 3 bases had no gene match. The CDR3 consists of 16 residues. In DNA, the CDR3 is TGTGCCTGGAGTGCAGGGACTAGCGGGAGACAAGAGACCCAGTACTTC. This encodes CAWSAGTSGRQETQYF.

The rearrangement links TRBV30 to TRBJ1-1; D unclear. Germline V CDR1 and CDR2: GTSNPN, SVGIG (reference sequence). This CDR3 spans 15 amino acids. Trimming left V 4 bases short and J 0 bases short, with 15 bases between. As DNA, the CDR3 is TGTGCCTGGAAGCGAGGGCGAATAGTGAACACTGAAGCTTTCTTT. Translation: CAWKRGRIVNTEAFF.

CDR3: CAWRETSGGGSYEQYF. For the CDR3, the DNA is TGTGCCTGGAGAGAAACTAGCGGGGGTGGCTCCTACGAGCAGTACTTC. The chain is built from TRBV30 and TRBJ2-7; 11 nucleotides agree with TRBD2. In germline, CDR1 is GTSNPN, CDR2 SVGIG (reference sequence). V was clipped by 3 bases and J by 0 bases; unmatched bases: 7. The CDR3 spans 16 residues.

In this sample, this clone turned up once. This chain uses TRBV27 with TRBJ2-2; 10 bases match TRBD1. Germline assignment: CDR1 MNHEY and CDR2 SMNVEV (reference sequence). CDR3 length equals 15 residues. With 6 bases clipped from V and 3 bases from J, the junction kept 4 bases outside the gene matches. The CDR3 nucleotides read TGTGCCAGCAGGCAGACAGGGGGCCACACCGGGGAGCTGTTTTTT. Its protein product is CASRQTGGHTGELFF.

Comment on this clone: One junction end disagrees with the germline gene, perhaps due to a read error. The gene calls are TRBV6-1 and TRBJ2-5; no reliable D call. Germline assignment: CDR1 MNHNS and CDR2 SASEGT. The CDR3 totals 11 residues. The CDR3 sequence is CASSDSWRTDF. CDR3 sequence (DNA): TGTGCCAGCAGTGACTCTTGGCGGACGGACTTC.

CDR3 residues: CASSVASATNEKLFF. The CDR3 region has the DNA TGTGCCAGCAGCGTAGCTAGCGCAACTAATGAAAAACTGTTTTTT. The V call is TRBV9, the J call TRBJ1-4; D not certain. Germline CDR1 and CDR2: SGDLS and YYNGEE. The CDR3 consists of 15 residues. Between the trimmed V and J ends, which lost 0 bases and 0 bases, there was a span of 6 bases.

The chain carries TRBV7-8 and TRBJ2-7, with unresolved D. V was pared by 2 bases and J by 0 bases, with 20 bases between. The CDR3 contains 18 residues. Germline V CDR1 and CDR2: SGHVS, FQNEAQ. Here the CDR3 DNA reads TGTGCCAGCAGCTTACCGCAGACGGCTACTTACTTCTCCTACGAGCAGTACTTC. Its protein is CASSLPQTATYFSYEQYF.

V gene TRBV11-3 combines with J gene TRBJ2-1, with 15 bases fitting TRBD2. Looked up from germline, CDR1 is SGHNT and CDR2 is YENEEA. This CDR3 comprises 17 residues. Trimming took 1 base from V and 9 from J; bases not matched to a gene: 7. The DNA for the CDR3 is TGTGCCAGCAGCTTAGCCGGGACTAGCGGGGGGATCGGTGAGCAGTTCTTC. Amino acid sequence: CASSLAGTSGGIGEQFF.

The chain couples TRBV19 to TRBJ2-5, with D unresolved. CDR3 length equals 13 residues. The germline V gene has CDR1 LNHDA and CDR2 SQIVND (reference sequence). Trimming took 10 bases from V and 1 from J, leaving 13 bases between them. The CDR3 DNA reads TGTGCCACCAGAGACGGTACCCAAGAGACCCAGTACTTC. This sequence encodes CATRDGTQETQYF.

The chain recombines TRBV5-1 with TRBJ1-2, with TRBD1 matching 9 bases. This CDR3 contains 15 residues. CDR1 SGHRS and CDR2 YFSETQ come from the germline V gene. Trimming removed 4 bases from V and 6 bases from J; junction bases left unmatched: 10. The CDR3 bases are TGCGCCAGCAGCGAGGGACAGGGCAGGATCGATGGCTACACCTTC. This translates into CASSEGQGRIDGYTF.